These 8 T cell receptor beta chains were sequenced from one sample in a study of blood T cells in healthy people across ages. It was with a sample-barcoded 5' primer and a J-beta primer mix that a second PCR of roughly 7 to 12 cycles was run. TCRdb re-called the 5' RACE reads through MiXCR, storing one row per CDR3 protein. The table includes about 1.5 million distinct CDR3 sequences, approximately 43% detected once. Sequencing used blood. All receptors derive from a young woman in good health.

This clonotype was counted a few times. V gene TRBV12-3 or TRBV12-4 combines with J gene TRBJ1-1; D gene unclear. The ends were cut back, 6 bases at V and 1 base at J, with 9 bases in the middle. The CDR3 contains 13 residues. In nucleotides, the CDR3 is TGTGCCAGCAGCCCTTACGCGAACACTGAAGCTTTCTTT. As protein: CASSPYANTEAFF.

The chain links TRBV5-5 to TRBJ2-5; 9 bases map to TRBD1. This CDR3 has 16 residues. Germline V gene sequence: CDR1 SGHKS, CDR2 YYEKEE (reference sequence). V dropped 0 bases and J dropped 11; count of bases not matched to a gene: 14. The CDR3 DNA follows: TGTGCCAGCAGCTTGGGACGGGACAGGGACTACAATGAGCAGTACTTC. As protein: CASSLGRDRDYNEQYF.

The genes are TRBV15 and TRBJ1-1; D is undetermined. With 7 bases removed from V and 4 bases from J, the gap between germline ends came to 16 bases. Germline V gives CDR1 LNHNV, CDR2 YYDKDF (reference sequence). This CDR3 has 14 amino acids. As DNA, the CDR3 is TGTGCCACCACCGGCGGAGGATCGGGCACTGAAGCTTTCTTT. This gives the protein CATTGGGSGTEAFF. Full variable domain (rest looked up from reference TRBV15 and TRBJ1-1): DAMVIQNPRYQVTQFGKPVTLSCSQTLNHNVMYWYQQKSSQAPKLLFHYYDKDFNNEADTPDNFQSRRPNTSFCFLDIRSPGLGDTAMYLCATTGGGSGTEAFFGQGTRLTVV.

This rearrangement joins TRBV29-1 to TRBJ2-7; perhaps TRBD1 as D (6 bases). Judging by the DNA end, TRBJ2-5 fits better; the J call may be wrong. This CDR3 has 15 residues. Germline V gene data show CDR1 as SQVTM and CDR2 as ANQGSEA. CDR3 coding DNA: TGCAGCGTTTCAGGGGTAACAATGTGGGGAGAGACCCAGTACTTC. The encoded protein is CSVSGVTMWGETQYF.

The chain employs TRBV11-2 and TRBJ2-5, with D tentatively TRBD2 (5 bases). The CDR3 sequence is 16 residues long. V was pared by 1 base and J by 1 base, with 13 bases between. Germline V gene sequence: CDR1 SGHAT, CDR2 FQNNGV. CDR3 sequence: CASSLALAQIQETQYF. The DNA for the CDR3 is TGTGCCAGCAGCTTAGCTCTAGCACAAATCCAAGAGACCCAGTACTTC.

This clonotype was seen once. The rearrangement joins TRBV20-1 to TRBJ2-5; 12 bases align to TRBD2. The CDR3 has 16 residues. J gave up 11 bases and V 3 bases, and 16 bases lay outside the gene matches. Germline loops: CDR1 DFQATT, CDR2 SNEGSKA (reference sequence). This chain's CDR3 is CSASLATSGRYNEQYF. The CDR3 DNA is TGCAGTGCTAGTTTGGCAACTAGCGGGAGGTACAATGAGCAGTACTTC.

This chain connects TRBV29-1 to TRBJ2-5; D is perhaps TRBD2 (7 bases). Trimming took off 6 bases at V and 5 bases at J, with 13 bases between the two ends. CDR1 is SQVTM and CDR2 is ANQGSEA in the germline V gene. CDR3 size: 12 residues. As DNA, the CDR3 is TGCAGCGTGCAACAGGGAGGGGAGACCCAGTACTTC. It yields the protein CSVQQGGETQYF.

V gene TRBV25-1 combines with J gene TRBJ2-1; the D call may be TRBD1 or TRBD2 (6 bases each). This CDR3 comprises 14 residues. The V gene's germline CDR1 is MGHDK and CDR2 SYGVNS. Between the trimmed V and J ends, which lost 2 bases and 13 bases, there was a span of 18 bases. The DNA of the CDR3 is TGTGCCAGCAGTGAAACTGGGGGGCCCAAGACCCAGTTCTTC. Protein sequence: CASSETGGPKTQFF. Full variable domain (missing parts from reference TRBV25-1 and TRBJ2-1): EADIYQTPRYLVIGTGKKITLECSQTMGHDKMYWYQQDPGMELHLIHYSYGVNSTEKGDLSSESTVSRIRTEHFPLTLESARPSHTSQYLCASSETGGPKTQFFGPGTRLTVL.